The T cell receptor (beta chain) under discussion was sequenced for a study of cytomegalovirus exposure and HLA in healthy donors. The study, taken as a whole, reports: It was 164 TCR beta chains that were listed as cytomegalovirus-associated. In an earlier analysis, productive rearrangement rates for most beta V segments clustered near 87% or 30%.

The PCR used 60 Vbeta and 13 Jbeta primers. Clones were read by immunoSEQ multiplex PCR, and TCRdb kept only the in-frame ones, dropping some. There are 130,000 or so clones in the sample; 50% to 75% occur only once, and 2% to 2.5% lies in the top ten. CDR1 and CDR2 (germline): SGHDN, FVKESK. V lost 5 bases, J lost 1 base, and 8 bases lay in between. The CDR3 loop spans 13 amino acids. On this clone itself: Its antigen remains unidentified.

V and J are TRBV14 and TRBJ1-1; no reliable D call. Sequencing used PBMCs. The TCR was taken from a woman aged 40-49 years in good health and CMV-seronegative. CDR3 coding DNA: TGTGCCAGCAGCGGCCAGCGGAACACTGAAGCTTTCTTT. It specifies CASSGQRNTEAFF.